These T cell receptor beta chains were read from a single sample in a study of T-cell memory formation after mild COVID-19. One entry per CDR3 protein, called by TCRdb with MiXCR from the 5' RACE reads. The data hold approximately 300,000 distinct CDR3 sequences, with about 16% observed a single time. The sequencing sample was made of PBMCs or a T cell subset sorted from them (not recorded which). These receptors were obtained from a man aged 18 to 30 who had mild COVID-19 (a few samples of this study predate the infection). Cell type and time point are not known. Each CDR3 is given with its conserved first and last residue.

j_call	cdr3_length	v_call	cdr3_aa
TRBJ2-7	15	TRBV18	CASSPQRQGGYEQYF
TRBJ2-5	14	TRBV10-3	CAISGSGGKETQYF
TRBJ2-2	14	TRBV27	CASSWGGQNGELFF
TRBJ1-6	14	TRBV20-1	CSEKTVKGNSPLHF
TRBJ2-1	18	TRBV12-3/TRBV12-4	CASTLRSLGSGPHNEQFF
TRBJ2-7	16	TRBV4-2	CASSQDQTSGAYEQYF
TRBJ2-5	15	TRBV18	CASSGARSGQETQYF
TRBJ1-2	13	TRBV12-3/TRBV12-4	CASDAGGRGGYTF
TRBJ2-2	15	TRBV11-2	CASSPAGGRTGELFF
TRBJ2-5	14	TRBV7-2	CASSGQGPQETQYF
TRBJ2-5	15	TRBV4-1	CASSQGTSLQETQYF
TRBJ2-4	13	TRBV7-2	CASSSQGSNIQYF
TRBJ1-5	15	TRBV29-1	CSVSGDRNSNQPQHF
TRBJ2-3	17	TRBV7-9	CASSLDRTGVRTDTQYF
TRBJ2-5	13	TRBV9	CASSAPLKETQYF
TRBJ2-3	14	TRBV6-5	CATGQGANTDTQYF
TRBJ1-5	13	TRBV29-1	CSVALDTNQPQHF
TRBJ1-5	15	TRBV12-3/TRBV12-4	CASSKRPGQGQPQHF